What follows is one T cell receptor beta chain and its context. The antigen is unknown. The data were produced by immunoSEQ multiplex PCR, yet TCRdb's version contains in-frame clones alone and is incomplete. Altogether about 78,000 clones are present, roughly 92% being singletons, with the ten largest covering around 2.8%. The CDR3 has 15 amino acids. Trimming pared 4 bases from V and 1 base from J, leaving 14 bases between. CDR1 is SGHRS and CDR2 is YFSETQ in the germline V gene. The data stem from a study of OX40 agonist ivuxolimab in advanced cancers. Notes on the study in general: CD8+ T cells showed, on average, more clonal expansion than CD4+ cells. Several nonresponders also turned out to have low normalized T-cell clonal expansion.

The sequence came from an adult with an advanced solid tumor such as melanoma, head and neck, liver or kidney cancer. V is TRBV5-1 and J is TRBJ2-5; D gene unclear. The sample in question was CD4+ or CD8+ T cells sorted from blood, obtained in a trial of the OX40 agonist ivuxolimab. The CDR3 DNA is TGCGCCAGCAGCCCCGCTATTGGCGGCCAAGAGACCCAGTACTTC. Amino acid sequence: CASSPAIGGQETQYF.